This T cell receptor (beta chain) came from a study of T cells in localized non-small cell lung cancer. Here immunoSEQ multiplex PCR was the method, and the copy in TCRdb shows in-frame clones only, minus some. The data contain approximately 30,000 clones, around 90% of them singletons. CDR1 and CDR2 (germline): MGHRA, YSYEKL. V lost 3 bases to trimming and J lost 1 base; unmatched junction nucleotides: 8. This CDR3 is 16 amino acids long. The chain combines TRBV4-1 with TRBJ2-5; TRBD1 matches at 7 bases. Here the sequenced sample was peripheral blood mononuclear cells, taken before any cancer treatment. This clonotype was obtained from a man between 40 and 69 years old with stage III lung adenocarcinoma. In DNA form, the CDR3 reads TGCGCCAGCAGCCAGTCACAGGGGACGACCCAAGAGACCCAGTACTTC. Residues: CASSQSQGTTQETQYF.